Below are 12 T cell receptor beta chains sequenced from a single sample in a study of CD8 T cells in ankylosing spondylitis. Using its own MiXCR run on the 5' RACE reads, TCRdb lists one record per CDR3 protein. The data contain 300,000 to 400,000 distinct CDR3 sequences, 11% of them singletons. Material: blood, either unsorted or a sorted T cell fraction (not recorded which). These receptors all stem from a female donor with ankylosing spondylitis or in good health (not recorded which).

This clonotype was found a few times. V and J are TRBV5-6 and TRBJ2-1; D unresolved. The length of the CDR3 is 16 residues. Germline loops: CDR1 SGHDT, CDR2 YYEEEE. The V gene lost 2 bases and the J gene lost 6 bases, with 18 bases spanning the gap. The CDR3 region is CASSFMDREILNEQFF. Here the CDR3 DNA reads TGTGCCAGCAGCTTTATGGATAGGGAAATTCTCAATGAGCAGTTCTTC.

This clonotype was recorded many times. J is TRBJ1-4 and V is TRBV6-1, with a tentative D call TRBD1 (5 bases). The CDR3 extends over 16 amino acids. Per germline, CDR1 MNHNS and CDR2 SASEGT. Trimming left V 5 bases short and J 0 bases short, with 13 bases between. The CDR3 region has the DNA TGTGCCAGCAGTCCGCGGGACCGTGCAACTAATGAAAAACTGTTTTTT. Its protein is CASSPRDRATNEKLFF.

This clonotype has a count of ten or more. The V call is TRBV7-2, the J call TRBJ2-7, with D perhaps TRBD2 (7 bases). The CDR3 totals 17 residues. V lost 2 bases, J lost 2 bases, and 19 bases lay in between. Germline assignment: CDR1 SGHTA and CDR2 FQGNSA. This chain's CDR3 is CASSLPNYGGRAYEQYF. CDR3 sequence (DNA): TGTGCCAGCAGCTTACCCAACTACGGGGGGCGAGCCTACGAGCAGTACTTC.

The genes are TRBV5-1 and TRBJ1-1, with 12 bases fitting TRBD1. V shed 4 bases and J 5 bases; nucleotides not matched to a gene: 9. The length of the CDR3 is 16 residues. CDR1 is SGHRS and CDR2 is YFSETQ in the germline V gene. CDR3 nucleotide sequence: TGCGCCAGCAGCCCGGGGACAGGGGGCGCAGGAACTGAAGCTTTCTTT. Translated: CASSPGTGGAGTEAFF.

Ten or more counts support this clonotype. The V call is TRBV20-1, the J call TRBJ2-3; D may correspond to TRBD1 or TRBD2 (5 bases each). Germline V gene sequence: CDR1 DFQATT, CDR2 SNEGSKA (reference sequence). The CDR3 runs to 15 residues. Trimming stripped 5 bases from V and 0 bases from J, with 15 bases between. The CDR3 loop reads CSAEGTPPSTDTQYF. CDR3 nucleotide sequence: TGCAGTGCTGAAGGGACCCCTCCTAGCACAGATACGCAGTATTTT.

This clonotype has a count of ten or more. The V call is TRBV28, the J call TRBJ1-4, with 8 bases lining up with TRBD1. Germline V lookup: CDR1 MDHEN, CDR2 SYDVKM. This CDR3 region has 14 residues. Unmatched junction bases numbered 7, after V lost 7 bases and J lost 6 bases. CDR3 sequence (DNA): TGTGCCAGCACCGATGGACAGGGTTATGAAAAACTGTTTTTT. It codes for CASTDGQGYEKLFF.

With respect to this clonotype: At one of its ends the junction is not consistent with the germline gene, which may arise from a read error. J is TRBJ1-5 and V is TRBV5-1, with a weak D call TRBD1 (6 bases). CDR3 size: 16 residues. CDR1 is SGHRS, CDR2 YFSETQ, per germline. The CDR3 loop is CASSLAGQFSNQPHHF. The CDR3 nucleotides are TGCGCCAGCAGCTTGGCGGGACAATTTAGCAATCAGCCCCACCATTTT. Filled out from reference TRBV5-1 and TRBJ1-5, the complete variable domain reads KAGVTQTPRYLIKTRGQQVTLSCSPISGHRSVSWYQQTPGQGLQFLFEYFSETQRNKGNFPGRFSGRQFSNSRSEMNVSTLELGDSALYLCASSLAGQFSNQPHHFGDGTRLSIL.

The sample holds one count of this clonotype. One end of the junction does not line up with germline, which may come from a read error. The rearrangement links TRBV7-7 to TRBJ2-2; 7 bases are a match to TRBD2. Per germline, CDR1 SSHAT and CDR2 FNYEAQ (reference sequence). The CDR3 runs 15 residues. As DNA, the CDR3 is TGTGCTAGCAGCTTAGGAGCGGGGCACACCGGGGAGCTGTTTTTT. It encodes CASSLGAGHTGELFF. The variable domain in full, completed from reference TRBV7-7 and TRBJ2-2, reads GAGVSQSPRYKVTKRGQDVTLRCDPISSHATLYWYQQALGQGPEFLTYFNYEAQPDKSGLPSDRFSAERPEGSISTLTIQRTEQRDSAMYRCASSLGAGHTGELFFGEGSRLTVL.

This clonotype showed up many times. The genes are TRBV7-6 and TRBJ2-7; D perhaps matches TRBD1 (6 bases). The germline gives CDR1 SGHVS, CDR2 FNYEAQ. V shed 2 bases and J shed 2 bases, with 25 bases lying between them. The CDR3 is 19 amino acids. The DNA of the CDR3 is TGTGCCAGCAGCTTAAGGATAGTGGCAGGGGATATGACCCCCTACGAGCAGTACTTC. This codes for CASSLRIVAGDMTPYEQYF.

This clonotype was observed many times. The CDR3 DNA reads TGTGCCAGCAGCTTAGTCTTTGATTGGGAGCAGTACTTC. It yields the protein CASSLVFDWEQYF. The J gene is TRBJ2-7, the V gene TRBV11-2; D is unclear. V was clipped by 1 base and J by 7 bases, with 11 bases between them. In germline, CDR1 is SGHAT, CDR2 FQNNGV. The CDR3 totals 13 residues. The whole variable domain, filled in from reference TRBV11-2 and TRBJ2-7, reads EAGVAQSPRYKIIEKRQSVAFWCNPISGHATLYWYQQILGQGPKLLIQFQNNGVVDDSQLPKDRFSAERLKGVDSTLKIQPAKLEDSAVYLCASSLVFDWEQYFGPGTRLTVT.

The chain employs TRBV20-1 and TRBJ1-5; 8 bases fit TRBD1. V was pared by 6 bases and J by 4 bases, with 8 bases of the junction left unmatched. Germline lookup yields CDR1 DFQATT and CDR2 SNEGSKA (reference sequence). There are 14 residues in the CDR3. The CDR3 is CSADRGLYNQPQHF. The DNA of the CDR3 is TGCAGTGCCGACAGGGGTCTCTATAATCAGCCCCAGCATTTT.

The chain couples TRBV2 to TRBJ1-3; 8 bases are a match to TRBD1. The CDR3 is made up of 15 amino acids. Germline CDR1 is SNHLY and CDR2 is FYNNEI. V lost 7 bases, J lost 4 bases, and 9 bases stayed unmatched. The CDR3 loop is CASNILTGAGNTIYF. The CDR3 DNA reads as TGTGCCAGCAACATCCTGACAGGGGCGGGAAACACCATATATTTT.